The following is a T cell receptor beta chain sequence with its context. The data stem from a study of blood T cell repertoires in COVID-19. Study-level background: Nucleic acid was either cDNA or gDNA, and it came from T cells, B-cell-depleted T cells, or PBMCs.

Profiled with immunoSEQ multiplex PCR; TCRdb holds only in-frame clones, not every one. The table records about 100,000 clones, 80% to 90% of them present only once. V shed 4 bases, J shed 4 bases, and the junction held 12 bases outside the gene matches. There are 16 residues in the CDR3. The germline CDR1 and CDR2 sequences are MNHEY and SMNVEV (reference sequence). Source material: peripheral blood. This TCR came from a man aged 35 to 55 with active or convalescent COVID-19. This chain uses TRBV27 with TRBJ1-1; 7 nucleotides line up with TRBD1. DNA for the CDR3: TGTGCCAGCAGTTCGGGACAGCGAATTGACGGCACTGAAGCTTTCTTT. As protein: CASSSGQRIDGTEAFF.